This passage covers 21 T cell receptor beta chains from one sample sequenced in a study of blood T cell repertoires in COVID-19. Some clones are missing from TCRdb's copy, which holds only in-frame ones; the method was immunoSEQ multiplex PCR. The profile shows about 190,000 clones, about 90% of them singletons. Material: peripheral blood. Receptors originate from a man aged 50-59 years with acute or convalescent COVID-19.

The chain has TRBV7-9 and TRBJ2-1; D gene ambiguous. The CDR3 sequence is 13 residues long. V lost 5 bases and J 6 bases, leaving 11 bases between the germline ends. Germline V gene data show CDR1 as SEHNR and CDR2 as FQNEAQ (reference sequence). CDR3 residues: CASSHSYSNEQFF. Here the CDR3 DNA reads TGTGCCAGCAGCCACTCCTACAGCAATGAGCAGTTCTTC. The full variable domain, completed using reference TRBV7-9 and TRBJ2-1, is DTGVSQNPRHKITKRGQNVTFRCDPISEHNRLYWYRQTLGQGPEFLTYFQNEAQLEKSRLLSDRFSAERPKGSFSTLEIQRTEQGDSAMYLCASSHSYSNEQFFGPGTRLTVL.

The V gene is TRBV6-5, the J gene TRBJ1-5; D gene ambiguous. V lost 2 bases to trimming and J lost 4 bases, with 12 bases between them. This CDR3 comprises 15 residues. Per germline, CDR1 MNHEY and CDR2 SVGAGI. CDR3 DNA sequence: TGTGCCAGCAGTTACCGTCCAGGTCCAAATCAGCCCCAGCATTTT. Amino acid sequence: CASSYRPGPNQPQHF.

The CDR3 DNA follows: TGTGCCAGCATACGCTCTCCCGGTGCCTACAATGAGCAGTTCTTC. It specifies CASIRSPGAYNEQFF. V is TRBV7-6 and J is TRBJ2-1, with D unclear. The CDR3 spans 15 residues. Trimming removed 7 bases from V and 2 bases from J, with 15 bases in between. Germline values: CDR1 SGHVS, CDR2 FNYEAQ.

The rearrangement uses TRBV11-2 and TRBJ2-5; D may be TRBD1 (5 bases). Germline V gives CDR1 SGHAT, CDR2 FQNNGV. CDR3 length: 14 residues. V lost 2 bases, J lost 5 bases, and 12 bases lay in between. For the CDR3, the DNA is TGTGCCAGCAGCTTACTTAGGGGTCCCGAGACCCAGTACTTC. Amino acid sequence: CASSLLRGPETQYF.

The chain has TRBV6-2 or TRBV6-3 and TRBJ2-7, with TRBD1 identical over 7 bases. CDR1 is MNHEY, CDR2 SVGEGT, per germline. This CDR3 is 13 amino acids long. The ends lost 2 bases at V and 5 bases at J; junction bases unmatched: 3. The CDR3 spells CASSYGRGHEQYV. The CDR3 DNA reads as TGTGCCAGCAGTTACGGTAGGGGGCACGAGCAGTACGTC.

The rearrangement joins TRBV5-1 to TRBJ2-7, with a possible D match to TRBD1 (6 bases). CDR1 is SGHRS, CDR2 YFSETQ, per germline. CDR3 length: 13 amino acids. With 4 bases removed from V and 2 bases from J, the gap between germline ends came to 10 bases. The CDR3 spells CASSPTGTYEQYF. In DNA form, the CDR3 reads TGCGCCAGCAGCCCCACAGGGACCTACGAGCAGTACTTC.

V usage is TRBV5-5 and J usage is TRBJ1-5; 8 nucleotides line up with TRBD1. Losses at the gene ends were 4 bases for V and 3 bases for J; bases not matched to a gene: 9. The CDR3 is made up of 16 amino acids. CDR1 is SGHKS, CDR2 YYEKEE, per germline (reference sequence). The CDR3 nucleotides read TGTGCCAGCAGCCTGGGTACAGGGGGGATCAATCAGCCCCAGCATTTT. As protein: CASSLGTGGINQPQHF.

The chain uses TRBV28 and TRBJ1-4; TRBD1 agrees at 10 bases. CDR3 length: 16 residues. CDR1 and CDR2 (germline): MDHEN, SYDVKM. The V segment lost 3 bases and the J segment 0 bases; nucleotides outside the gene matches: 1. DNA for the CDR3: TGTGCCAGCAGTTTGGGGACAGGGGCAACTAATGAAAAACTGTTTTTT. Translation gives CASSLGTGATNEKLFF.

The rearrangement joins TRBV5-1 to TRBJ1-2, with 8 bases identical to TRBD1. The CDR3 sequence is 14 residues long. Germline V gene data show CDR1 as SGHRS and CDR2 as YFSETQ. With 4 bases clipped from V and 7 bases from J, the junction kept 9 bases outside the gene matches. In DNA, the CDR3 is TGCGCCAGCAGCCAGGACAGGGAAACTCGTGGCTACACCTTC. This gives the protein CASSQDRETRGYTF.

This CDR3 is CASSQLAGLAFEQFF. The CDR3 coding sequence is TGTGCCAGCAGCCAACTAGCGGGGCTTGCCTTCGAGCAGTTCTTC. The chain combines TRBV3-1 (or the pseudogene TRBV3-2) with TRBJ2-1; 9 bases align to TRBD2. CDR1 LGHDT and CDR2 YNNKEL come from the germline V gene (reference sequence). This CDR3 comprises 15 residues. The V and J ends lost 2 bases and 10 bases, in that order; junction bases with no gene match: 9.

This rearrangement joins TRBV3-1 (or the pseudogene TRBV3-2) to TRBJ2-5; 7 bases are shared with TRBD2. Germline V gene lookup returns CDR1 LGHDT and CDR2 YNNKEL (reference sequence). After removal of 2 bases from V and 4 bases from J, the junction contained 10 bases not matched to a gene. The CDR3 has 16 residues. The CDR3 reads CASSQSPAGRGETQYF. The CDR3 region has the DNA TGTGCCAGCAGCCAAAGTCCAGCGGGGAGGGGAGAGACCCAGTACTTC.

This sequence joins TRBV27 and TRBJ1-2; D unclear. This CDR3 spans 15 amino acids. The ends were cut back, 9 bases at V and 0 bases at J, with 17 bases in the middle. Germline CDR1 and CDR2: MNHEY and SMNVEV (reference sequence). The CDR3 DNA is TGTGCCAGTGGGGAGCTTCGGTCTCCTAACTATGGCTACACCTTC. Residues: CASGELRSPNYGYTF.

This clone has a handful of counts. The chain uses TRBV6-1 and TRBJ1-5, with D perhaps TRBD1 (6 bases). The CDR3 is made up of 14 amino acids. The germline V gene encodes CDR1 MNHNS and CDR2 SASEGT. V lost 5 bases, J lost 2 bases, and 10 bases lay in between. In DNA form, the CDR3 reads TGTGCCAGCAGTTTACAGGGTGGCAATCAGCCCCAGCATTTT. It translates to CASSLQGGNQPQHF.

This clone was picked up one time. DNA for the CDR3: TGTGCCAGTAGTACACCGACAGGGGGAAACTCACCCCTCCACTTT. It encodes CASSTPTGGNSPLHF. This chain links TRBV19 with TRBJ1-6; 9 bases fit TRBD1. The CDR3 is made up of 15 amino acids. Losses at the gene ends were 4 bases for V and 10 bases for J; bases not matched to a gene: 8. The germline V gene has CDR1 LNHDA and CDR2 SQIVND (reference sequence).

The rearrangement joins TRBV27 to TRBJ2-7; perhaps TRBD2 as D (7 bases). This CDR3 has 14 residues. Germline CDR1 MNHEY, CDR2 SMNVEV (reference sequence). V was clipped by 6 bases and J by 2 bases, with 14 bases between them. This CDR3 reads CASSSWEGAYEQYF. DNA of the CDR3: TGTGCCAGCAGCTCCTGGGAGGGGGCCTACGAGCAGTACTTC.

This clone was detected only once. J is TRBJ2-2 and V is TRBV6-2 or TRBV6-3; maybe TRBD2 (7 bases). CDR3 length: 15 residues. The germline V and J ends were trimmed by 5 bases and 4 bases, with 14 bases remaining between them. Germline CDR1 and CDR2: MNHEY and SVGEGT. CDR3 amino acids: CASSVFGGPTGELFF. The CDR3 bases are TGTGCCAGCAGTGTGTTCGGGGGGCCCACCGGGGAGCTGTTTTTT.

The J gene is TRBJ2-1, the V gene TRBV4-2, with D possibly being TRBD2 (5 bases). Per germline, CDR1 LGHNA and CDR2 YNFKEQ. The CDR3 is made up of 16 amino acids. Trimming cost V 0 bases and J 6 bases, with 15 bases left between them. CDR3 residues: CASSQDLDFGFNEQFF. For the CDR3, the DNA is TGTGCCAGCAGCCAAGATCTGGACTTTGGGTTCAATGAGCAGTTCTTC.

This clone was observed once. The rearrangement joins TRBV5-1 to TRBJ1-1; D is unresolved. The CDR3 runs to 15 residues. Germline loops: CDR1 SGHRS, CDR2 YFSETQ. Trimming left V 0 bases short and J 3 bases short, with 12 bases between. CDR3 loop: CASSLAQAVHTEAFF. The CDR3 nucleotides read TGCGCCAGCAGCTTGGCCCAGGCAGTTCACACTGAAGCTTTCTTT. Based on the CDR3 plus reference TRBV5-1 and TRBJ1-1, the full variable domain is KAGVTQTPRYLIKTRGQQVTLSCSPISGHRSVSWYQQTPGQGLQFLFEYFSETQRNKGNFPGRFSGRQFSNSRSEMNVSTLELGDSALYLCASSLAQAVHTEAFFGQGTRLTVV.

In DNA, the CDR3 is TGTGCCAGCAGCTTAGCGAGGTCCTTACGCCCACAAGAGACCCAGTACTTC. It specifies CASSLARSLRPQETQYF. The chain uses TRBV7-8 and TRBJ2-5; no clear D gene. Germline CDR1 is SGHVS and CDR2 is FQNEAQ. The ends were cut back, 0 bases at V and 2 bases at J, with 16 bases in the middle. The CDR3 covers 17 residues.

The chain recombines TRBV7-3 with TRBJ2-1; TRBD2 is a possible D gene (5 bases). Trimming removed 5 bases at V and 0 bases at J, with 23 bases between. The V gene's germline CDR1 is SGHTA and CDR2 FQGTGA. This CDR3 comprises 19 residues. The CDR3 coding sequence is TGTGCCAGCAGCGCCGTCGGGAACATGAGCCAAAACTCCTACAATGAGCAGTTCTTC. Translated, it gives CASSAVGNMSQNSYNEQFF. Supplemented by reference TRBV7-3 and TRBJ2-1, the full variable domain reads GAGVSQTPSNKVTEKGKYVELRCDPISGHTALYWYRQSLGQGPEFLIYFQGTGAADDSGLPNDRFFAVRPEGSVSTLKIQRTERGDSAVYLCASSAVGNMSQNSYNEQFFGPGTRLTVL.

This chain links TRBV15 with TRBJ2-7, with 11 bases that match TRBD2. Germline V gene data show CDR1 as LNHNV and CDR2 as YYDKDF (reference sequence). The trim removed 5 bases at V and 6 bases at J, leaving 9 bases unmatched. CDR3 length: 15 residues. CDR3 bases: TGTGCCACCAGCTCCCAAACTAGCGGGAGAATCGAGCAGTACTTC. Amino acids: CATSSQTSGRIEQYF.